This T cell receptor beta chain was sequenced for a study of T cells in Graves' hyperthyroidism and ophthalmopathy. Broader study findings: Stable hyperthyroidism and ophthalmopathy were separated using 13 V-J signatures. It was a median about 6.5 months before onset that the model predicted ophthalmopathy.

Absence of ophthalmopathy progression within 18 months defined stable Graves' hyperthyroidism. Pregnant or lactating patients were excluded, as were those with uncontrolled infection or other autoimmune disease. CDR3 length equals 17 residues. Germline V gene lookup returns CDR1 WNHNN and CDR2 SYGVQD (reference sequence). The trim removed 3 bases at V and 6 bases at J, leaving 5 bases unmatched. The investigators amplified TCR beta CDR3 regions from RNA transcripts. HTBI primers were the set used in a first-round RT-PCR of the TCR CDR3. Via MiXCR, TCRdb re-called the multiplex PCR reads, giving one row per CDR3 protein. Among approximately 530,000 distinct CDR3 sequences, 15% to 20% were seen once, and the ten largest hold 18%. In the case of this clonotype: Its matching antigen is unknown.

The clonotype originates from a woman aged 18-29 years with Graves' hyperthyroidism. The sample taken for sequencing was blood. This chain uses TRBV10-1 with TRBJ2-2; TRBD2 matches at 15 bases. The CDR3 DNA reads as TGCGCCAGCAGTGACACCGGACTAGCGGGGGGGCCCGGGGAGCTGTTTTTT. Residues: CASSDTGLAGGPGELFF.